This TCR beta chain was captured by sequencing in a study of cytomegalovirus exposure and HLA in healthy donors (TCRdb year 2017). Turning to the overall study: An earlier analysis of roughly 610 of the donors reported about 280 Gb of sequence data and 90 million to 120 million unique TCR beta sequences obtained from approximately 180 million T cells. An earlier analysis of approximately 500 of the donors applied high-throughput TCR beta sequencing to assess whether each TCR beta V gene segment acted as functional or pseudogenic. To study patterns of TCR occurrence, a later analysis re-analyzed previously published TCR beta repertoires from several hundred donors and added high-resolution HLA genotyping. Along with the approximately 620-subject first cohort, a separate validation cohort of over a hundred different subjects was used. All discovery cohort repertoires had been generated using a single sequencing platform. The study aimed to test whether cataloging public T cell receptors could reveal signatures of past pathogen exposure. On average, around 230,000 unique TCR beta nucleotide sequences were sequenced per donor among a few hundred genotyped donors of the cohort, with around 19% of those sequences being non-productive. An early release covering just under 650 HLA-typed donors comprised approximately 290 gigabases of sequencing data and around 80 million unique TCR sequences. Donor age, sex, ethnicity and CMV serostatus were compiled together with the repertoire data. The study used immunosequencing to profile the T cell repertoires of hundreds of subjects and linked those repertoires to cytomegalovirus serostatus. Both class I and class II loci were covered by HLA typing, at four-digit resolution. The number of donors typed differed by locus, with roughly 620-640 for A, B, C, DRB1 and DQB1, approximately 500 for DQA1, approximately 570 for DPA1, and some 450 for DPB1. Because of strong linkage in the cohort, five DR-DQ haplotypes were treated as single units for association and clustering. Genome-wide SNP genotypes for about three fifths of the roughly 700 donors were used in a later genetic analysis, which treated that subset as a discovery cohort. Of the roughly 400 genotyped donors, roughly 80% fell in the genetic ancestry cluster associated with self-reported Caucasian donors. To predict cytomegalovirus infection status, the study brought together high-throughput TCR immunosequencing, statistical association of individual TCRs with disease status, and machine learning. The later analysis used no new phenotypic data to find candidate immune exposures, relying instead on TCR beta sequences and their occurrence across donors.

The cohort comprised around 690 healthy bone marrow donors. At the time of sampling, every cohort member was nominally healthy, though immune exposures that went unrecorded were likely present. The donor tested CMV seronegative, placing the donor among the 350 or so seronegative members of the cohort. Each donor provided a peripheral blood sample, and peripheral blood mononuclear cells were used for TCR beta sequencing. The Qiagen DNeasy Blood Extraction Kit was used to extract genomic DNA from the blood cell samples. Sequences SNHLY (CDR1) and FYNNEI (CDR2) are obtained from the germline V gene. Germline trimming amounts to 5 bases on V and 0 bases on J, with 16 as the count of junction bases outside the gene matches. The CDR3 contains 20 residues, cysteine and phenylalanine counted. Just CDR3 DNA is preserved here, 60 bases in frame from base 1. Concerning this clone itself: Its binding antigen is unknown. The input lacks base qualities; no much larger clone sits a single base away.

Libraries came from the immunoSEQ multiplex PCR assay. For the multiplex PCR, a mixture combining 60 forward primers for TCR Vbeta segments and 13 reverse primers for TCR Jbeta segments was used. Amplification of the CDR3 region of rearranged TCR beta genes was performed with a multiplex PCR assay on genomic DNA. On the Illumina HiSeq System, the amplified TCR beta libraries were sequenced as 87-base-pair reads. On the study's bioinformatics: A later analysis tallied tens of millions of unique TCR beta chains across the 666 repertoires, and about 12 million of those chains were shared by two or more donors. Raw reads were error-corrected and collapsed into unique sequences by a nearest-neighbor algorithm in which closely related sequences were merged to remove PCR and sequencing errors. To assign V, D and J gene segments, CDR3 sequences were aligned to IMGT reference sequences. For a sequence to be retained, a match of at least six nucleotides was required to both a V gene segment and a J gene segment. Rearrangements were classified as productive when the CDR3 lacked stop codons and remained in frame with V and J, and all other rearrangements were classified as non-productive. CDR3 was defined by IMGT convention, running from the second conserved V-encoded cysteine to the conserved J-encoded phenylalanine. Sequences without an unambiguous match to a single V gene segment were excluded from the earlier analysis of 450 to 650 of the donors. An earlier analysis of several hundred of the donors called V segments functional above 56.7% productive rearrangements and segregating when the between-donor standard deviation exceeded 5%. A statistical classification framework was built for diagnosing cytomegalovirus status from the catalog of TCR beta chain sequences. In a later analysis, V and J genes were assigned by comparing TCR nucleotide sequences against IMGT/GENE-DB human TR gene sequences. Using the TCRdist pipeline, a later analysis assigned CDR3 sequences along with most-parsimonious VDJ recombination scenarios. In a later analysis, every TCR beta chain was defined by the combination of its CDR3 amino acid sequence and its V-gene family, and reads without a unique V-gene family were dropped. As a way to deal with suspected cross-contamination and a sequencing artifact, a later analysis dropped roughly 600 nucleotide sequences that were highly shared and had low generation probability. A later analysis calculated a clonal expansion index for each public chain from normalized within-repertoire ranks of inferred template counts. In a later analysis, generation probabilities were computed with a VDJ recombination model fitted to out-of-frame rearrangements, and the resulting probabilities were checked against IGoR. In a later analysis, hypergeometric tests were used to score TCR-TCR, TCR-HLA and TCR-CMV co-occurrence, with a repertoire-size bias correction applied to TCR pairs. In a later analysis, false discovery rates were estimated by permuting HLA or CMV assignments 20 times. In a later analysis, co-occurring TCRs were grouped with DBSCAN, and TCRdist sequence similarity was added when clustering was performed within HLA-allele-positive subsets. Repertoires with fewer than 30,000 or more than 120,000 public chains were left out of co-occurrence clustering, as were four to six repertoires with anomalous nucleotide sharing. TCRdb mirrors the immuneACCESS table, restricted to in-frame sequences. Some clones are absent from its copies; in checked studies, under half trace to an unresolved V gene, and the reason for the others is unknown. The V and J calls and clone size were taken over from that table, and D and trimming were inferred from the DNA. A total of about 200,000 clones appear in this sample, nearly 80% of them only once. Together, the top ten hold around 2% of the sample.

Points the paper makes about the study in general: Cytomegalovirus status was reported to be diagnosed by the classifier with high specificity and sensitivity in both the original and validation cohorts. According to a later analysis, TCR association rates differed among HLA loci, with DRB1 alleles showing the most associated TCRs and HLA-C alleles showing the fewest. A later genetic analysis associated a missense DCLRE1C variant with V-gene and J-gene trimming of TCR beta chains, and an independent cohort replicated the association. According to a later genetic analysis, donors in an Asian-associated ancestry cluster had fewer N-insertions in productive TCRs than the roughly 700-donor mean. In a later analysis, HLA-associated TCR beta chains were found to be more clonally expanded and to have lower generation probabilities than equally common non-associated chains. Because some donors lacked HLA typing at each locus, the association tests relied only on the typed subset. While some public TCRs were present in many individuals, most TCR sequences turned up only very rarely across donors. A cluster of highly shared sequence variants was judged likely to be a technical artifact of the sequencing pipeline. Strong co-occurrence of HLA alleles, especially DR and DQ, made assigning TCR associations to individual alleles difficult. In an earlier analysis of about 600 of the donors, most TCR beta V segments appeared in productive rearrangements about 87% or about 30% of the time, broadly matching IMGT annotations. Three of the identified cytomegalovirus-associated TCR beta chains were confirmed in vitro to be specific for cytomegalovirus antigens. For the cohort, immune exposure information was limited to CMV serostatus. A total of about 180 TCR beta chains were listed by the study as associated with cytomegalovirus. Linkage disequilibrium might explain the correlated functional status among segregating V segments, but an unknown experimental factor could not be ruled out. A further reported finding was that TCR beta sequences accurately predicted the HLA-A and HLA-B alleles for most subjects in the first cohort. Roughly uniform sequencing depth across donors was assumed in presence/absence analyses, although this assumption may not hold. In a later analysis, around 15,000 TCR beta sequences were associated with specific HLA alleles at a false discovery rate of 0.05. The authors suggested that the approach could potentially be extended to other disease states and immunological phenotypes. The earlier analysis of almost 600 of the donors excluded roughly 17 rarely observed V segments, including chromosome 9 orphons, because counts were too low. A later analysis reported that several top co-occurrence clusters appeared linked to parvovirus B19, influenza, CMV and Epstein-Barr virus. The 87-base-pair reads could not distinguish some IMGT-functional V segments, including TRBV6-2 and TRBV6-3, so those segments were excluded. This cohort had only TCR beta chains sequenced, and the lack of alpha or paired-chain data limited which features could be detected. According to a later analysis, most CMV-associated TCR beta chains appeared to be HLA-restricted, and the HLA associations seemed to be driven largely by CMV exposure.

This chain joins TRBV2 to TRBJ2-1, with TRBD2 matching 10 junction bases. Sequencing was performed on PBMCs. The clonotype was recovered from a man aged 18 to 30 in good health and CMV-seronegative. The CDR3 protein is CASSSLAGVAGTFSYNEQFF. The DNA is TGTGCCAGCAGTTCTCTAGCGGGAGTGGCTGGAACATTCTCCTACAATGAGCAGTTCTTC.